This TCR beta chain was sequenced during a study of cytomegalovirus exposure and HLA in healthy donors. PCR employed 60 Vbeta and 13 Jbeta primers. The assay was immunoSEQ multiplex PCR, and TCRdb's table has in-frame clones only and misses some. In the table there are roughly 140,000 clones, over 70% of which are singletons. CDR3 length: 15 residues. The sequence came from a male donor in good health and CMV-seronegative. V is TRBV21-1 and J is TRBJ2-4; TRBD2 was called by the table and not checked on the DNA. TRBV21-1 is a recognized pseudogene. The material sequenced was PBMCs. The CDR3 DNA reads as TGTGCCAGCAGCAGAATAGCGGGCCGTAAAAACATTCAGTACTTC. As protein: CASSRIAGRKNIQYF.